This section outlines one T cell receptor beta chain sequence together with its context. Its antigen remains unknown. The entry originates in a study of graft-versus-host responses after intestinal transplantation. Study background: Isolated intestinal, liver-intestinal, or multivisceral transplants had been given to the recipients. For 2 to 4 years after anti-thymocyte globulin induction, all recipients took tacrolimus and steroids.

Points from the study as a whole: The study found high graft-versus-host to host-versus-graft clonal ratios in allografts of patients with graft-donor T cell macrochimerism. Among recipient marrow samples, GvH clones were found; some appeared first in ileum or blood.

Germline V gene lookup returns CDR1 SGHTA and CDR2 FQGNSA. The ends were cut back, 3 bases at V and 7 bases at J, with 16 bases in the middle. The CDR3 spans 14 residues. Some clones are missing from TCRdb's copy, which holds only in-frame ones; the method was immunoSEQ multiplex PCR. The table has roughly 99,000 clones, about 82% seen once. The V call is TRBV7-2, the J call TRBJ2-7, with TRBD1 as a possible D gene (5 bases). The sample consisted of PBMCs, taken 255 days after intestinal transplant. The receptor was isolated from a human patient who received an intestinal transplant, so some T cells may come from the graft donor. This chain's CDR3 is CASSFMRTGEEQYF. The CDR3 coding sequence is TGTGCCAGCAGCTTCATGAGAACAGGAGAAGAGCAGTACTTC.